Sequencing of this TCR beta chain was carried out in a study of cytomegalovirus exposure and HLA in healthy donors. Study results and limitations: For most subjects, TCR beta sequences were reported to predict HLA-A and HLA-B alleles with accuracy. Accounts indicate the classifier identified cytomegalovirus status with strong specificity and sensitivity. Most of the TCR beta V segments (in an earlier analysis) were productive either about 87% or about 30% of the time. By HLA locus, TCR association rates varied in a later analysis, with DRB1 showing the most and HLA-C the fewest.

As concerns this clone: As yet, its antigen is unknown.

Amplification used 60 Vbeta primers and 13 Jbeta primers. Sequenced by immunoSEQ multiplex PCR; TCRdb stores in-frame clones only, minus some. The sample holds about 160,000 clones, 60% to 75% seen once. Germline CDR1 is MNHNS and CDR2 is SASEGT. The ends lost 4 bases at V and 4 bases at J; junction bases unmatched: 6. The CDR3 length is 14 residues. This chain links TRBV6-1 with TRBJ1-1, with 7 bases lining up with TRBD1. The receptor was isolated from a woman aged 45 to 65 in good health and CMV-seropositive. The sample taken for sequencing was PBMCs. CDR3 nucleotide sequence: TGTGCCAGCAGTGTACAGACAGGGACCACTGAAGCTTTCTTT. This sequence encodes CASSVQTGTTEAFF.